What follows are 26 T cell receptor beta chains derived from one specimen sequenced in a study of post-analysis software for immune sequencing data. Overall study results and limits: TRBV segments more frequent in patients than in controls numbered a few and included TRBV5-6, TRBV5-1 and TRBV20-1.

No antigens are known for them. Built from TCR beta cDNA, the libraries had unique molecular identifiers in them. TCRdb re-called the PCR reads with MiXCR, one entry per CDR3 protein. The data hold 740,000 or so distinct CDR3 sequences, with 53% observed a single time. The material sequenced was blood. The source is a girl aged 10 to 17 with multiple sclerosis.

The chain carries TRBV7-3 and TRBJ1-2; a weak D match, TRBD1 (5 bases). The CDR3 is 15 amino acids. Trimming shortened V by 5 bases and J by 7 bases, and 20 bases separated the two germline ends. Germline CDR1 reads SGHTA; CDR2 reads FQGTGA. DNA for the CDR3: TGTGCCAGCAGCCCAAACTCAGGGTCGATGGGTGGCTACACCTTC. Translation: CASSPNSGSMGGYTF.

A single count supports this clonotype. The rearrangement links TRBV20-1 to TRBJ2-3, with 7 nucleotides matching TRBD2. V dropped 3 bases and J dropped 3; count of bases not matched to a gene: 15. The CDR3 contains 17 residues. Germline lookup yields CDR1 DFQATT and CDR2 SNEGSKA (reference sequence). Here the CDR3 DNA reads TGCAGTGCTAGGGGGGTCGGGCGGGAGCTAGAAACAGATACGCAGTATTTT. Translation gives CSARGVGRELETDTQYF.

The gene calls are TRBV12-3 or TRBV12-4 and TRBJ1-1, with D unresolved. CDR3 size: 14 residues. V lost 3 bases and J 3 bases, leaving 11 bases between the germline ends. The CDR3 is CASSLTSRDTEAFF. The CDR3 DNA reads TGTGCCAGCAGTTTGACCTCTCGGGACACTGAAGCTTTCTTT.

A few counts support this clonotype. The chain combines TRBV20-1 with TRBJ1-2, with a tentative D call TRBD1 (6 bases). Germline values: CDR1 DFQATT, CDR2 SNEGSKA (reference sequence). This CDR3 is 13 amino acids long. V lost 6 bases and J 7 bases, leaving 18 bases between the germline ends. The CDR3 sequence is CSAIKGGARGYTF. CDR3 nucleotides: TGCAGTGCAATCAAAGGGGGGGCTCGTGGCTACACCTTC.

The chain carries TRBV20-1 and TRBJ2-5; 8 positions match TRBD1. Trimming removed 2 bases from V and 5 bases from J; junction bases left unmatched: 7. In germline, CDR1 is DFQATT, CDR2 SNEGSKA (reference sequence). This CDR3 region has 14 residues. The CDR3 region is CSARPGQGGETQYF. In DNA, the CDR3 is TGCAGTGCTAGACCCGGACAGGGAGGCGAGACCCAGTACTTC.

In this sample, this clonotype turned up a few times. This rearrangement joins TRBV18 to TRBJ1-5, with 9 nucleotides matching TRBD1. The CDR3 extends over 18 amino acids. The ends lost 6 bases at V and 0 bases at J; junction bases unmatched: 12. Germline V gives CDR1 KGHSH, CDR2 LQKENI. CDR3 amino acids: CASSTLGTGRISNQPQHF. The CDR3 DNA reads TGTGCCAGCTCGACTCTGGGGACAGGGAGGATTAGCAATCAGCCCCAGCATTTT.

Turning to this clonotype: Germline and junction disagree at one end, which may indicate a read error. V is TRBV12-3 or TRBV12-4 and J is TRBJ2-3; 11 positions match TRBD2. The CDR3 loop spans 15 amino acids. In DNA form, the CDR3 reads TGTGCCAGCAGATTAGCGGGGGGGAGGGGAGATACGCAGTATTTT. Amino acid sequence: CASRLAGGRGDTQYF.

The rearrangement uses TRBV2 and TRBJ2-3; D call uncertain. The ends were cut back, 3 bases at V and 1 base at J, with 14 bases in the middle. In germline, CDR1 is SNHLY, CDR2 FYNNEI. The CDR3 length is 16 residues. The CDR3 loop is CASSDIGRRGTDTQYF. CDR3 DNA sequence: TGTGCCAGCAGTGATATAGGACGACGTGGCACAGATACGCAGTATTTT.

This clonotype turned up a few times. The chain employs TRBV20-1 and TRBJ2-7; D is perhaps TRBD1 (6 bases). The CDR3 contains 14 residues. The V and J ends lost 0 bases and 3 bases respectively, with 12 bases between them. Germline CDR1 reads DFQATT; CDR2 reads SNEGSKA (reference sequence). The CDR3 DNA sequence: TGCAGTGCTAGAGATCTGAGACAGGTCTACGAGCAGTACTTC. It encodes CSARDLRQVYEQYF.

The table lists this clonotype with a few counts. The chain combines TRBV9 with TRBJ1-2; 7 positions match TRBD1. CDR1 and CDR2 from the germline V gene are SGDLS and YYNGEE. The CDR3 loop spans 12 amino acids. J lost 10 bases, V lost 1 base, and 4 bases had no gene match. The CDR3 sequence: CASSVRDRAYTF. CDR3 sequence (DNA): TGTGCCAGCAGCGTACGGGACAGAGCCTACACCTTC.

This clonotype was recorded a few times. J is TRBJ2-5 and V is TRBV20-1; a weak D match, TRBD2 (7 bases). This CDR3 has 12 amino acids. Germline CDR1 is DFQATT and CDR2 is SNEGSKA (reference sequence). CDR3 region: CSSGGQRETQYF. The DNA for the CDR3 is TGCAGCTCCGGGGGGCAGCGAGAGACCCAGTACTTC.

The sample holds a few counts of this clonotype. The chain uses TRBV29-1 and TRBJ2-7, with 10 bases identical to TRBD1. The CDR3 length is 16 residues. Germline loops: CDR1 SQVTM, CDR2 ANQGSEA. J gave up 4 bases and V 6 bases, and 15 bases lay outside the gene matches. The chain's CDR3 is CSVTFSGTGVIYEQYF. In DNA, the CDR3 is TGCAGCGTCACCTTCTCCGGGACAGGGGTTATTTACGAGCAGTACTTC.

The genes are TRBV27 and TRBJ2-7; D remains ambiguous. The V end lost 2 bases, the J end lost 2 bases, and 7 bases lay between the germline ends. CDR3 size: 13 residues. Germline CDR1 MNHEY, CDR2 SMNVEV (reference sequence). The CDR3 region is CASSLGIPYEQYF. The CDR3 region has the DNA TGTGCCAGCAGTTTAGGCATCCCCTACGAGCAGTACTTC.

The rearrangement links TRBV7-3 to TRBJ2-1; D is tentatively TRBD1 or TRBD2 (5 bases each). Trimming shortened V by 5 bases and J by 5 bases, and 13 bases separated the two germline ends. The V gene's germline CDR1 is SGHTA and CDR2 FQGTGA. This CDR3 region has 14 residues. The chain's CDR3 is CASSHSGPNNEQFF. DNA for the CDR3: TGTGCCAGCAGCCACTCGGGACCAAACAATGAGCAGTTCTTC.

The rearrangement joins TRBV6-2 or TRBV6-3 to TRBJ2-7, with D tentatively TRBD1 (5 bases). V shed 2 bases and J shed 1 base, with 18 bases lying between them. The CDR3 totals 17 residues. Germline values: CDR1 MNHEY, CDR2 SVGEGT. The CDR3 here is CASSYRQQARRSYEQYF. In DNA, the CDR3 is TGTGCCAGCAGTTACCGCCAACAGGCGAGAAGATCCTACGAGCAGTACTTC.

The CDR3 protein is CASRDLTNTGELFF. CDR3 DNA sequence: TGTGCCAGTAGAGACTTAACGAACACCGGGGAGCTGTTTTTT. The chain recombines TRBV19 with TRBJ2-2; D remains ambiguous. This CDR3 spans 14 amino acids. CDR1 and CDR2 (germline): LNHDA, SQIVND (reference sequence). V dropped 6 bases and J dropped 0 bases, with 8 bases sitting between them.

The chain uses TRBV29-1 and TRBJ2-7; 9 bases align to TRBD1. Germline trimming cut 4 bases from V and 4 bases from J; bases unmatched to any gene: 8. The CDR3 sequence is 14 residues long. The V gene's germline CDR1 is SQVTM and CDR2 ANQGSEA. The chain's CDR3 is CSVGVGQGRYEQYF. As DNA, the CDR3 is TGCAGCGTTGGCGTGGGACAGGGAAGGTACGAGCAGTACTTC.

J is TRBJ2-5 and V is TRBV6-5, with D possibly being TRBD1 or TRBD2 (6 bases each). The V end was cut by 6 bases, the J end by 5 bases, with 16 bases between. This CDR3 contains 14 residues. Germline values: CDR1 MNHEY, CDR2 SVGAGI. For the CDR3, the DNA is TGTGCCAGCAGCTATATAAGGGGGGACGAGACCCAGTACTTC. Its protein is CASSYIRGDETQYF.

The chain couples TRBV15 to TRBJ2-7; D ambiguous. The CDR3 is 15 amino acids. Germline CDR1 reads LNHNV; CDR2 reads YYDKDF (reference sequence). V was pared by 0 bases and J by 1 base, with 10 bases between. The CDR3, as DNA: TGTGCCACCAGCAGAGAAGGACGCGTGTCCTACGAGCAGTACTTC. Residues: CATSREGRVSYEQYF. Full variable domain (remainder filled in from reference TRBV15 and TRBJ2-7): DAMVIQNPRYQVTQFGKPVTLSCSQTLNHNVMYWYQQKSSQAPKLLFHYYDKDFNNEADTPDNFQSRRPNTSFCFLDIRSPGLGDTAMYLCATSREGRVSYEQYFGPGTRLTVT.

This chain connects TRBV7-9 to TRBJ2-1, with D hard to call. CDR3 length: 13 residues. V lost 4 bases and J 9 bases, leaving 13 bases between the germline ends. The germline V gene has CDR1 SEHNR and CDR2 FQNEAQ (reference sequence). The CDR3, as DNA: TGTGCCAGCAGCTCCGCTTTATTCGGTGAGCAGTTCTTC. Translation gives CASSSALFGEQFF.

Only a few counts were recorded for this clonotype. The V and J genes are TRBV21-1 and TRBJ2-7; the table's D call of TRBD2 was not tested on the DNA. TRBV21-1 is given as a pseudogene. The CDR3 totals 14 residues. The CDR3 sequence: CASSKEVLAHEQYF. The CDR3, as DNA: TGTGCCAGCAGCAAAGAGGTACTAGCACACGAGCAGTACTTC.

The chain joins TRBV12-3 or TRBV12-4 to TRBJ1-2, with D possibly TRBD1 on 6 matching bases. Trimming took 1 base from V and 0 from J, leaving 12 bases between them. The CDR3 contains 16 residues. The CDR3 loop reads CASSLGTATANYGYTF. In DNA, the CDR3 is TGTGCCAGCAGTTTAGGGACAGCCACAGCTAACTATGGCTACACCTTC.

CDR3 sequence reads: CASRNTGEVASETQYF. CDR3 DNA: TGTGCCAGCAGGAACACAGGGGAAGTAGCTAGCGAGACCCAGTACTTC. The chain is built from TRBV11-2 and TRBJ2-4; 7 bases align to TRBD1. The assigned J gene may be wrong: the sequence end matches TRBJ2-5 better. The germline CDR1 and CDR2 sequences are SGHAT and FQNNGV. The CDR3 extends over 16 amino acids.

V and J are TRBV12-3 or TRBV12-4 and TRBJ2-3; D unresolved. There are 13 residues in the CDR3. Trimming stripped 7 bases from V and 8 bases from J, with 16 bases between. This CDR3 is CASTSGVSGTQYF. In DNA, the CDR3 is TGTGCCAGCACAAGTGGTGTCTCCGGTACGCAGTATTTT.

The CDR3 DNA is TGTGCCAGCAGCTACGACAGGATAGGAACTGAAGCTTTCTTT. Translation gives CASSYDRIGTEAFF. This chain joins TRBV7-9 and TRBJ1-1; D possibly corresponds to TRBD1 (6 bases). Deletions cut 4 bases from V and 5 bases from J, with 14 bases between. CDR3 length: 14 residues. Germline V gene sequence: CDR1 SEHNR, CDR2 FQNEAQ (reference sequence).

The rearrangement uses TRBV10-3 and TRBJ1-1, with TRBD1 as a possible D gene (6 bases). The CDR3 sequence is 14 residues long. V was clipped by 3 bases and J by 4 bases, with 12 bases between them. CDR1 is ENHRY, CDR2 SYGVKD, per germline. This CDR3 reads CAISDRGGLTEAFF. CDR3 bases: TGTGCCATCAGTGATCGGGGGGGGCTCACTGAAGCTTTCTTT.